This T cell receptor (beta chain) was observed in a study of Ad26.COV2.S vaccination and SARS-CoV-2 variants. Whole-study findings and limits: Recipients of either vaccine or placebo displayed similar breadth of non-spike TCRs. Those who received the vaccine showed greater spike-specific TCR breadth than those given placebo.

Germline CDR1 LNHDA, CDR2 SQIVND (reference sequence). The CDR3 loop spans 16 amino acids. The germline V and J ends were trimmed by 2 bases and 6 bases, with 17 bases remaining between them. This sample's treatment: about 20 received Ad26.COV2.S at low or high dose, single or two shots; roughly five received placebo; per-sample allocation not given. Sampling was performed 63 days after the first vaccine or placebo injection. Libraries were prepared by immunoSEQ multiplex PCR; TCRdb keeps only in-frame clonotypes and omits some of them. The sample contains hundreds of thousands of clones, about four fifths of which appear only once. This clone was seen a few times. Its antigen is unknown.

The chain recombines TRBV19 with TRBJ1-5, with D possibly matching TRBD1 (6 bases). Sequenced material: peripheral blood, taken in a trial of Ad26.COV2.S vaccine versus placebo. This TCR was sampled from a person aged 18-60 years who received the Ad26.COV2.S COVID-19 vaccine or a placebo. The CDR3 protein is CASSIRIQGSGQPQHF. The DNA of the CDR3 is TGTGCCAGTAGTATACGAATTCAGGGGTCTGGTCAGCCCCAGCATTTT.